The 17 T cell receptor beta chains below come from one sample, sequenced in a study of cytomegalovirus exposure and HLA in healthy donors. The PCR employed 60 Vbeta primers together with 13 Jbeta primers. TCRdb's table, derived via immunoSEQ multiplex PCR, lists solely in-frame clones and lacks some. The sample has 150,000 to 200,000 clones; over 70% are singletons. Sequencing used PBMCs. These TCRs come from a female donor in good health and CMV-seronegative.

The chain joins TRBV7-9 to TRBJ2-2; TRBD1 might be the D (6 bases). Germline values: CDR1 SEHNR, CDR2 FQNEAQ (reference sequence). Trimming shortened V by 5 bases and J by 6 bases, and 16 bases separated the two germline ends. The CDR3 is 15 residues long. CDR3 region: CASSLESGVPGELFF. The DNA for the CDR3 is TGTGCCAGCAGCCTAGAATCAGGGGTTCCCGGGGAGCTGTTTTTT.

This rearrangement joins TRBV28 to TRBJ1-3; D is possibly TRBD1 (6 bases). The CDR3 extends over 16 amino acids. Per the germline V gene, CDR1 is MDHEN and CDR2 is SYDVKM. The V and J ends lost 5 bases and 0 bases respectively, with 14 bases between them. Written as DNA, the CDR3 is TGTGCCAGCAGTACCCTAGGGGGTCACTCTGGAAACACCATATATTTT. Translating gives CASSTLGGHSGNTIYF.

The count of this clone is one. This chain links TRBV7-6 with TRBJ1-6; 8 nucleotides line up with TRBD1. The germline V gene has CDR1 SGHVS and CDR2 FNYEAQ. Trimming removed 2 bases from V and 5 bases from J; junction bases left unmatched: 2. The CDR3 runs 15 residues. The CDR3, as DNA: TGTGCCAGCAGCTTACGGACAGGGAATAATTCACCCCTCCACTTT. Protein product: CASSLRTGNNSPLHF.

The chain couples TRBV30 to TRBJ2-7, with D maybe TRBD2 (6 bases). Germline CDR1 reads GTSNPN; CDR2 reads SVGIG (reference sequence). Trimming left V 2 bases short and J 6 bases short, with 14 bases between. This CDR3 is built from 13 residues. The CDR3 DNA reads TGTGCCTGGAGTTGGTCGGGGGAAATCGAGCAGTACTTC. Protein sequence: CAWSWSGEIEQYF.

The rearrangement uses TRBV7-3 and TRBJ2-1; 10 bases are a match to TRBD2. The CDR3 consists of 15 residues. The germline V gene encodes CDR1 SGHTA and CDR2 FQGTGA. The V gene end was trimmed by 3 bases and the J gene end by 6 bases; junction bases not matched to a gene: 5. This CDR3 reads CASSLGLALGNEQFF. The CDR3 nucleotides are TGTGCCAGCAGCTTGGGACTAGCGTTAGGCAATGAGCAGTTCTTC.

The V call is TRBV19, the J call TRBJ2-7; 9 positions agree with TRBD1. CDR1 is LNHDA, CDR2 SQIVND, per germline (reference sequence). The J segment lost 5 bases and the V segment lost 3 bases, leaving 8 bases of the junction unmatched. CDR3 length equals 15 residues. CDR3 sequence: CASSIPGQGAHEQYF. In DNA, the CDR3 is TGTGCCAGTAGTATCCCGGGACAGGGCGCCCACGAGCAGTACTTC.

The chain has TRBV14 and TRBJ1-2; 9 nucleotides line up with TRBD1. With 4 bases clipped from V and 8 bases from J, the junction kept 8 bases outside the gene matches. Germline V gene lookup returns CDR1 SGHDN and CDR2 FVKESK. The CDR3 is 14 amino acids. As DNA, the CDR3 is TGTGCCAGCAGCCCCCCGGACAGGGGCTGGGGCTACACCTTC. Protein: CASSPPDRGWGYTF.

This clone was recorded only once. J is TRBJ2-1 and V is TRBV28; 9 positions agree with TRBD2. The CDR3 covers 14 residues. Germline CDR1 MDHEN, CDR2 SYDVKM. Losses at the gene ends were 3 bases for V and 7 bases for J; bases not matched to a gene: 4. For the CDR3, the DNA is TGTGCCAGCAGTTTCAGCGGGGGGTTAAATGAGCAGTTCTTC. It translates to CASSFSGGLNEQFF. The complete variable domain, with remaining parts taken from reference TRBV28 and TRBJ2-1, reads DVKVTQSSRYLVKRTGEKVFLECVQDMDHENMFWYRQDPGLGLRLIYFSYDVKMKEKGDIPEGYSVSREKKERFSLILESASTNQTSMYLCASSFSGGLNEQFFGPGTRLTVL.

This sequence joins TRBV7-3 and TRBJ2-3, with D possibly being TRBD2 (7 bases). The ends were cut back, 2 bases at V and 1 base at J, with 10 bases in the middle. Germline V gives CDR1 SGHTA, CDR2 FQGTGA. The CDR3 length is 15 residues. DNA of the CDR3: TGTGCCAGCAGCTTAGCGGGGGCCCGCACAGATACGCAGTATTTT. It yields the protein CASSLAGARTDTQYF.

This clone appeared a few times. This chain links TRBV6-5 with TRBJ1-2; perhaps TRBD1 as D (5 bases). This CDR3 spans 15 amino acids. Trimming pared 7 bases from V and 4 bases from J, leaving 19 bases between. The germline gives CDR1 MNHEY, CDR2 SVGAGI. Here the CDR3 reads CASTQDRGGTYGYTF. Here the CDR3 DNA reads TGTGCCAGCACCCAAGACCGCGGGGGGACCTATGGCTACACCTTC.

The chain is built from TRBV28 and TRBJ2-7; D is unclear. Trimming pared 2 bases from V and 0 bases from J, leaving 11 bases between. Germline CDR1 reads MDHEN; CDR2 reads SYDVKM. The CDR3 spans 15 residues. CDR3 nucleotides: TGTGCCAGCAGTTTACCCGTCGCTAGCTCCTACGAGCAGTACTTC. Protein sequence: CASSLPVASSYEQYF. The complete variable domain, with remaining parts taken from reference TRBV28 and TRBJ2-7, reads DVKVTQSSRYLVKRTGEKVFLECVQDMDHENMFWYRQDPGLGLRLIYFSYDVKMKEKGDIPEGYSVSREKKERFSLILESASTNQTSMYLCASSLPVASSYEQYFGPGTRLTVT.

The V gene is TRBV7-9, the J gene TRBJ2-5, with 8 bases that match TRBD1. In germline, CDR1 is SEHNR, CDR2 FQNEAQ (reference sequence). V was pared by 1 base and J by 2 bases, with 6 bases of the junction left unmatched. There are 16 residues in the CDR3. CDR3 loop: CASSLGDRFSQETQYF. CDR3 sequence (DNA): TGTGCCAGCAGCTTAGGGGACAGGTTTTCTCAAGAGACCCAGTACTTC.

The V gene is TRBV5-1, the J gene TRBJ2-7, with 11 bases that match TRBD2. The CDR3 is made up of 18 amino acids. Germline-derived CDR1 and CDR2 are SGHRS and YFSETQ. Trimming removed 3 bases from V and 1 base from J; junction bases left unmatched: 12. CDR3 in amino acids: CASSSNPLTSGSSYEQYF. For the CDR3, the DNA is TGCGCCAGCAGCTCGAATCCACTTACTAGCGGGAGTTCCTACGAGCAGTACTTC.

V gene TRBV5-6 combines with J gene TRBJ2-1, with 8 bases lining up with TRBD1. Per the germline V gene, CDR1 is SGHDT and CDR2 is YYEEEE. V lost 4 bases to trimming and J lost 1 base; unmatched junction nucleotides: 7. This CDR3 spans 16 amino acids. The CDR3 DNA is TGTGCCAGCAGCACGGACAGGGTACGGTCCTACAATGAGCAGTTCTTC. It yields the protein CASSTDRVRSYNEQFF.

V is TRBV4-1 and J is TRBJ2-1; the match to TRBD2 covers 7 bases. This CDR3 has 14 amino acids. The V gene's germline CDR1 is MGHRA and CDR2 YSYEKL. With V trimmed by 0 bases and J by 8 bases, 4 bases remained unmatched. The CDR3 DNA reads as TGCGCCAGCAGCCAAGAGGGAGGGTTCGATGAGCAGTTCTTC. Translating it yields CASSQEGGFDEQFF.

V gene TRBV19 combines with J gene TRBJ2-2, with D maybe TRBD1 (7 bases). The CDR3 has 15 residues. The germline V and J ends were trimmed by 2 bases and 4 bases, with 11 bases remaining between them. CDR1 and CDR2 (germline): LNHDA, SQIVND (reference sequence). CDR3 nucleotide sequence: TGTGCCAGTAGTATACGCAGGGGGGCCACCGGGGAGCTGTTTTTT. Residues: CASSIRRGATGELFF.

The V and J genes are TRBV15 and TRBJ2-1, with 14 bases fitting TRBD2. The CDR3 sequence is 18 residues long. The germline gives CDR1 LNHNV, CDR2 YYDKDF (reference sequence). Trimming took 2 bases from V and 6 from J; bases not matched to a gene: 9. The CDR3 protein is CATSRSGLAGDFGNEQFF. Here the CDR3 DNA reads TGTGCCACCAGCAGATCGGGACTAGCGGGAGACTTTGGCAATGAGCAGTTCTTC.